These 22 T cell receptor beta chains were all obtained from the same sample, sequenced in a study of spatial heterogeneity in lung cancer. TCRdb itself ran the 5' RACE reads through MiXCR, one entry per CDR3 protein. The sample includes several thousand distinct CDR3 sequences, about 53% of them seen just once. Documented time point: sample taken at primary tumor resection. Sequencing of whole RNA from tumor, nontumor lung or frozen PBMC involved no sorting. This specimen was PBMCs, taken at surgery. The receptors here all came from a female donor with early-stage non-small cell lung cancer.

About this clonotype: Since it is a stray read in a library aimed at alpha chains, this beta chain has a size that is not meaningful. The chain employs TRBV5-5 and TRBJ2-7; D unclear. The CDR3 length is 15 residues. The germline V gene encodes CDR1 SGHKS and CDR2 YYEKEE (reference sequence). Deletions cut 3 bases from V and 2 bases from J, with 15 bases between. The CDR3 coding sequence is TGTGCCAGCAGCTCTGGGCTTAGGCTCGCCTACGAGCAGTACTTC. Protein product: CASSSGLRLAYEQYF.

A remark on this clonotype: This beta chain is a stray sequence in a library constructed for alpha chains; its clone size is not meaningful. This chain connects TRBV19 to TRBJ2-3; 7 nucleotides align to TRBD1. Looked up from germline, CDR1 is LNHDA and CDR2 is SQIVND (reference sequence). There are 13 residues in the CDR3. Trimming took 10 bases from V and 2 from J; bases not matched to a gene: 6. Written as DNA, the CDR3 is TGTGCCACTAACAGGGGATTCACAGATACGCAGTATTTT. Protein sequence: CATNRGFTDTQYF.

As regards this clonotype: Because this beta chain is a stray read in a library intended to capture alpha chains, its abundance should not be given much weight. This chain joins TRBV20-1 and TRBJ2-7; possibly TRBD2 for D (6 bases). The length of the CDR3 is 16 residues. Germline CDR1 DFQATT, CDR2 SNEGSKA (reference sequence). The germline V and J ends were trimmed by 6 bases and 6 bases, with 27 bases remaining between them. This chain's CDR3 is CSARRWEDSLRGEQYF. Written as DNA, the CDR3 is TGCAGTGCCAGACGGTGGGAGGACTCCCTGAGGGGCGAGCAGTACTTC.

This clonotype was found a few times. This beta chain is a stray read from a library made for alpha chains; its abundance is not meaningful. The chain links TRBV11-3 to TRBJ2-2; D tentatively fits TRBD1 or TRBD2 (5 bases each). The CDR3 extends over 18 amino acids. V was cut by 3 bases and J by 4 bases, with 21 bases left in between. Per germline, CDR1 SGHNT and CDR2 YENEEA. CDR3 coding DNA: TGTGCCAGCAGCTTTTCGTCCGGGTCGGGACGAGGCACCGGGGAGCTGTTTTTT. Residues: CASSFSSGSGRGTGELFF.

To note about this clonotype: Being off target in a library aimed at alpha chains, this beta chain has a size of little meaning. This rearrangement joins TRBV4-2 to TRBJ2-7; D tentatively reads TRBD1 or TRBD2 (5 bases each). The CDR3 loop spans 14 amino acids. V shed 4 bases and J shed 3 bases, with 13 bases lying between them. Germline lookup yields CDR1 LGHNA and CDR2 YNFKEQ. CDR3 bases: TGTGCCAGCAGCCCAACGGACACTAGCTACGAGCAGTACTTC. Translating it yields CASSPTDTSYEQYF.

This clonotype has only a few counts. The library was prepared for alpha chains; this beta chain is a stray read, so its frequency means little. The chain couples TRBV4-3 to TRBJ2-2; weak D call: TRBD1 (6 bases). Germline-derived CDR1 and CDR2 are LGHNA and YSLEER. Trimming cost V 2 bases and J 4 bases, with 8 bases left between them. This CDR3 is 14 amino acids long. As DNA, the CDR3 is TGCGCCAGCAGCCAACAGGGGCTCACCGGGGAGCTGTTTTTT. This encodes CASSQQGLTGELFF.

This clonotype has a handful of counts. Being off target in a library aimed at alpha chains, this beta chain has a size of little meaning. V and J are TRBV10-3 and TRBJ2-2, with a tentative D call TRBD2 (5 bases). With 7 bases removed from V and 4 bases from J, the gap between germline ends came to 13 bases. The CDR3 length is 14 residues. The germline gives CDR1 ENHRY, CDR2 SYGVKD. This chain's CDR3 is CAIKGGGSTGELFF. For the CDR3, the DNA is TGTGCCATCAAAGGAGGAGGTTCCACCGGGGAGCTGTTTTTT.

About this clonotype itself: The library was designed around alpha chains, so this beta chain is a stray read whose abundance carries little weight. The gene calls are TRBV20-1 and TRBJ2-1, with a weak D call TRBD2 (5 bases). The CDR3 loop spans 14 amino acids. The V and J ends lost 0 bases and 3 bases respectively, with 9 bases between them. Germline CDR1 reads DFQATT; CDR2 reads SNEGSKA (reference sequence). CDR3 sequence reads: CSARELAGYNEQFF. The CDR3, as DNA: TGCAGTGCTAGAGAGCTAGCAGGCTACAATGAGCAGTTCTTC.

As for this clonotype: The size of this beta chain means little, since it is a stray read in a library made for alpha chains. This chain connects TRBV4-3 to TRBJ2-1; TRBD1 might be the D (6 bases). Germline CDR1 and CDR2: LGHNA and YSLEER. Trimming removed 1 base at V and 7 bases at J, with 20 bases between. There are 17 residues in the CDR3. The CDR3 DNA sequence: TGCGCCAGCAGCCAAGCTTGGCAGGGGAGAGTACTGAATGAGCAGTTCTTC. The encoded protein is CASSQAWQGRVLNEQFF.

Concerning this clonotype: Little can be read into the size of this beta chain, an off-target read in a library designed for alpha chains. The rearrangement joins TRBV5-4 to TRBJ1-4, with TRBD1 as a possible D gene (5 bases). The CDR3 is 14 amino acids. CDR1 and CDR2 (germline): SGHNT, YYREEE (reference sequence). V was pared by 5 bases and J by 7 bases, with 15 bases between. The DNA for the CDR3 is TGTGCCAGCAGTCAGATGGGGGATTCTGAAAAACTGTTTTTT. Protein sequence: CASSQMGDSEKLFF.

Notes on this clonotype: Since the library was made to target alpha chains, this beta chain is a stray read and its abundance is not meaningful. The chain uses TRBV20-1 and TRBJ2-1, with D maybe TRBD2 (6 bases). The CDR3 has 13 amino acids. The germline CDR1 and CDR2 sequences are DFQATT and SNEGSKA (reference sequence). Trimming removed 5 bases at V and 2 bases at J, with 10 bases between. In nucleotides, the CDR3 is TGCAGTGCTCTGGGCGGGACCTACAATGAGCAGTTCTTC. This encodes CSALGGTYNEQFF.

A note on this clonotype: This beta chain is an unintended read in a library built for alpha chains; its size means little. The chain is built from TRBV11-2 and TRBJ2-1, with 10 bases lining up with TRBD1. Per the germline V gene, CDR1 is SGHAT and CDR2 is FQNNGV. J was trimmed by 5 bases and V by 5 bases; bases with no gene match: 12. The CDR3 consists of 17 residues. The CDR3 here is CASSTRPPGTGDNEQFF. CDR3 DNA: TGTGCCAGCAGCACTCGGCCCCCTGGGACAGGGGACAATGAGCAGTTCTTC.

As concerns this clonotype: This beta chain is a stray sequence in a library constructed for alpha chains; its clone size is not meaningful. V and J are TRBV27 and TRBJ2-5; D not resolved. The V gene lost 6 bases and the J gene lost 0 bases, with 5 bases spanning the gap. The CDR3 runs 12 residues. Germline assignment: CDR1 MNHEY and CDR2 SMNVEV (reference sequence). The CDR3 DNA reads TGTGCCAGCAGCCCTGACCAAGAGACCCAGTACTTC. Translated: CASSPDQETQYF.

This clonotype was seen a handful of times. With the library built for alpha chains, this beta chain is off target and its frequency is not meaningful. J is TRBJ2-3 and V is TRBV10-3, with 12 bases identical to TRBD2. The CDR3 loop spans 17 amino acids. J lost 5 bases, V lost 10 bases, and 16 bases had no gene match. The germline V gene encodes CDR1 ENHRY and CDR2 SYGVKD. CDR3 protein: CATQPTMTSGSLDTQYF. The CDR3 DNA reads TGTGCCACCCAGCCTACCATGACTAGCGGGAGTTTAGATACGCAGTATTTT.

Concerning this clonotype itself: Little can be read into the size of this beta chain, an off-target read in a library designed for alpha chains. The chain employs TRBV7-9 and TRBJ2-7, with 9 bases fitting TRBD2. J lost 6 bases, V lost 5 bases, and 8 bases had no gene match. Germline CDR1 reads SEHNR; CDR2 reads FQNEAQ (reference sequence). The CDR3 totals 14 residues. CDR3 in amino acids: CASSHGTSLVEQYF. The CDR3 region has the DNA TGTGCCAGCAGCCATGGGACTAGCTTAGTCGAGCAGTACTTC.

Notes on this clonotype: This beta chain is an unintended read in a library built for alpha chains; its size means little. This chain links TRBV4-3 with TRBJ2-7; 7 bases are shared with TRBD1. V lost 1 base to trimming and J lost 2 bases; unmatched junction nucleotides: 2. Germline V gene sequence: CDR1 LGHNA, CDR2 YSLEER. The CDR3 covers 14 residues. CDR3 sequence (DNA): TGCGCCAGCAGCCAAGTGGGACAGACCTACGAGCAGTACTTC. Translated: CASSQVGQTYEQYF.

Note on this clonotype: This beta chain appears as a stray read in a library generated for alpha chains; its size is not informative. The chain joins TRBV7-3 to TRBJ2-2, with D tentatively TRBD1 (6 bases). Germline loops: CDR1 SGHTA, CDR2 FQGTGA. This CDR3 contains 14 residues. V lost 5 bases to trimming and J lost 6 bases, with 13 bases between them. CDR3 loop: CASSVSQGSGELFF. CDR3 sequence (DNA): TGTGCCAGCAGCGTCTCACAGGGATCCGGGGAGCTGTTTTTT. The complete variable domain, with remaining parts taken from reference TRBV7-3 and TRBJ2-2, reads GAGVSQTPSNKVTEKGKYVELRCDPISGHTALYWYRQSLGQGPEFLIYFQGTGAADDSGLPNDRFFAVRPEGSVSTLKIQRTERGDSAVYLCASSVSQGSGELFFGEGSRLTVL.

In regard to this clonotype: This beta chain is a stray read from a library made for alpha chains; its abundance is not meaningful. The gene calls are TRBV3-1 and TRBJ2-3; 8 bases are a match to TRBD1. The germline CDR1 and CDR2 sequences are LGHDT and YNNKEL (reference sequence). This CDR3 has 14 residues. The junction had 3 bases not matched to a gene; V was cut back by 5 bases and J by 2 bases. As DNA, the CDR3 is TGTGCCAGCAGCAGGGACAGGCACACAGATACGCAGTATTTT. This sequence encodes CASSRDRHTDTQYF.

Remarks on this clonotype: This beta chain is a stray read from a library made for alpha chains; its abundance is not meaningful. This chain links TRBV7-3 with TRBJ2-2, with 9 bases fitting TRBD1. Unmatched junction bases numbered 3, after V lost 4 bases and J lost 6 bases. Germline V gene data show CDR1 as SGHTA and CDR2 as FQGTGA. This CDR3 comprises 14 residues. Here the CDR3 reads CASSSTGGSGELFF. The DNA for the CDR3 is TGTGCCAGCAGCTCCACAGGGGGCTCCGGGGAGCTGTTTTTT.

With regard to this clonotype: Because the library targeted alpha chains, this beta chain is an off-target read whose size means little. The chain carries TRBV19 and TRBJ2-1; D might be TRBD2 (6 bases). The germline V and J ends were trimmed by 5 bases and 7 bases, with 18 bases remaining between them. The CDR3 has 15 residues. Germline V gives CDR1 LNHDA, CDR2 SQIVND (reference sequence). CDR3 coding DNA: TGTGCCAGTAGTTGGGCTAGCGCTAATCCAAATGAGCAGTTCTTC. Encoded protein: CASSWASANPNEQFF.

To note about this clonotype: Relative to the germline gene, one junction end is altered; a read error may explain this. This beta chain came through as a stray read in a library set up for alpha chains, and its size says little. This chain connects TRBV20-1 to TRBJ2-7; 10 nucleotides line up with TRBD2. The CDR3 is made up of 12 amino acids. Per the germline V gene, CDR1 is DFQATT and CDR2 is SNEGSKA (reference sequence). CDR3 sequence reads: CSARRDSSGRIF. The CDR3 DNA follows: TGCAGTGCTAGACGGGATTCTAGCGGGAGAATCTTC.

This clonotype was detected only a few times. Little can be read into the size of this beta chain, an off-target read in a library designed for alpha chains. The CDR3 protein is CASRAGTSAPDTQYF. The CDR3 nucleotides are TGTGCCAGCAGGGCCGGGACTAGCGCCCCAGATACGCAGTATTTT. V and J are TRBV5-4 and TRBJ2-3; TRBD2 matches 10 bases. CDR3 length: 15 amino acids. CDR1 is SGHNT and CDR2 is YYREEE in the germline V gene (reference sequence). V trimming: 5 bases; J trimming: 4 bases; junction bases outside the gene matches: 7.